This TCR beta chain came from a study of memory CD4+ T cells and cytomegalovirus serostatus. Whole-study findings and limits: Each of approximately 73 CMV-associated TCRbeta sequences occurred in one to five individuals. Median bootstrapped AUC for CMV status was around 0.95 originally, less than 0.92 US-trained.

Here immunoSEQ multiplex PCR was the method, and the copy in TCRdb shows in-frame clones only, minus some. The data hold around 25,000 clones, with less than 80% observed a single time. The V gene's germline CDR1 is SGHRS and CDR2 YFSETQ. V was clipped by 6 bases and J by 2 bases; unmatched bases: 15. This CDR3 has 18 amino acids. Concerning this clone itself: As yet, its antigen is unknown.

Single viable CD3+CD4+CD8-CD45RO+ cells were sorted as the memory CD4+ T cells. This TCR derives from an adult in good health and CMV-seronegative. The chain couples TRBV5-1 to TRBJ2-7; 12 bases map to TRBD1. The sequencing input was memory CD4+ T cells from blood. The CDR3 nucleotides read TGCGCCAGCAAGTTTGGGGACAGGGGGCCCCCTTTCCCCTACGAGCAGTACTTC. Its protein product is CASKFGDRGPPFPYEQYF. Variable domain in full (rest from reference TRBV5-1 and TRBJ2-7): KAGVTQTPRYLIKTRGQQVTLSCSPISGHRSVSWYQQTPGQGLQFLFEYFSETQRNKGNFPGRFSGRQFSNSRSEMNVSTLELGDSALYLCASKFGDRGPPFPYEQYFGPGTRLTVT.